Here is one T cell receptor (beta chain) with its context. TCRbeta library preparation incorporated unique molecular identifiers. TCRdb called the PCR reads again in MiXCR, with one record for every CDR3 protein. The repertoire holds some 300,000 distinct CDR3 sequences, 9% to 12% seen once, with 2% to 2.5% in the top ten. The source of the sample is a study of T-cell reconstitution after alpha-beta-depleted transplantation in children. V dropped 4 bases and J dropped 4 bases, with 15 bases sitting between them. The CDR3 sequence is 14 residues long. Germline CDR1 SGHDT, CDR2 YYEEEE. Material: PBMCs from the stem cell graft donor, obtained from the stem cell graft. This clonotype originated in a human donor who donated a stem cell graft to a child with acute lymphoblastic leukemia. The rearrangement uses TRBV5-6 and TRBJ2-7; TRBD1 is a possible D gene (5 bases). The CDR3 protein is CASSPGRQRYEQYF. As DNA, the CDR3 is TGTGCCAGCAGCCCCGGGCGACAGAGATACGAGCAGTACTTC.